The next 20 T cell receptor beta chains were all read from a single sample in a study of blood T cell repertoires in COVID-19. Repertoires were generated with immunoSEQ multiplex PCR, while TCRdb's copy carries only in-frame clones and drops some. The table lists about 200,000 clones, 65% to 90% of them singletons. The sequencing sample was made of PBMCs or T cells enriched from blood (not recorded which). The receptors here all came from a woman aged 60 to 75 with acute COVID-19.

The V and J genes are TRBV5-5 and TRBJ2-7; D ambiguous. V was trimmed by 4 bases and J by 4 bases, leaving 6 bases between them. The germline CDR1 and CDR2 sequences are SGHKS and YYEKEE (reference sequence). CDR3 length equals 11 residues. CDR3 in amino acids: CASSNIYEQYV. The CDR3 DNA follows: TGTGCCAGCAGCAATATATACGAGCAGTACGTC.

This clone was counted at least ten times. The chain employs TRBV14 and TRBJ1-1; D call uncertain. Trimming pared 5 bases from V and 3 bases from J, leaving 13 bases between. In germline, CDR1 is SGHDN, CDR2 FVKESK. This CDR3 region has 14 residues. The CDR3: CASSTVGFYTEAFF. The CDR3 bases are TGTGCCAGCAGCACAGTAGGCTTTTACACTGAAGCTTTCTTT.

V and J are TRBV28 and TRBJ2-1; 9 nucleotides align to TRBD1. V lost 4 bases to trimming and J lost 4 bases; unmatched junction nucleotides: 5. The CDR3 extends over 15 amino acids. Germline CDR1 and CDR2: MDHEN and SYDVKM. CDR3: CASSSGTGLYNEQFF. CDR3 sequence (DNA): TGTGCCAGCAGTTCCGGGACAGGGCTTTACAATGAGCAGTTCTTC.

This clone has only a few counts. This chain links TRBV9 with TRBJ2-7; 9 nucleotides agree with TRBD2. The CDR3 covers 15 residues. CDR1 and CDR2 from the germline V gene are SGDLS and YYNGEE. V lost 4 bases to trimming and J lost 2 bases; unmatched junction nucleotides: 7. For the CDR3, the DNA is TGTGCCAGCAGCTCAGGGGGGACTAGCACCTACGAGCAGTACTTC. Amino acids: CASSSGGTSTYEQYF.

V gene TRBV10-3 combines with J gene TRBJ2-2; 8 bases line up with TRBD2. With 3 bases clipped from V and 3 bases from J, the junction kept 3 bases outside the gene matches. CDR3 length equals 15 residues. From germline, CDR1 is ENHRY and CDR2 SYGVKD. Here the CDR3 reads CAISELADDTGELFF. In DNA, the CDR3 is TGTGCCATCAGTGAACTAGCGGACGACACCGGGGAGCTGTTTTTT.

The chain recombines TRBV18 with TRBJ2-1; maybe TRBD1 (6 bases). Germline lookup yields CDR1 KGHSH and CDR2 LQKENI. Between the trimmed V and J ends, which lost 1 base and 9 bases, there was a span of 10 bases. The CDR3 is 13 residues long. In DNA, the CDR3 is TGTGCCAGCTCACCACAGACAGGAAGTGAGCAGTTCTTC. Translating it yields CASSPQTGSEQFF.

This chain uses TRBV24-1 with TRBJ2-7, with D possibly TRBD1 on 6 matching bases. This CDR3 is built from 14 residues. V lost 5 bases, J lost 2 bases, and 12 bases lay in between. Germline values: CDR1 KGHDR, CDR2 SFDVKD. The CDR3: CATSVTGSPYEQYF. Written as DNA, the CDR3 is TGTGCCACCAGTGTTACAGGGTCTCCCTACGAGCAGTACTTC.

This clone is a singleton in its sample. V is TRBV10-1 and J is TRBJ2-3, with 12 nucleotides matching TRBD2. CDR3 length: 18 amino acids. CDR1 and CDR2 from the germline V gene are WNHNN and SYGVQD (reference sequence). V gave up 4 bases and J gave up 2 bases; unmatched junction bases: 10. The CDR3 spells CASSGRTSGNDATDTQYF. In nucleotides, the CDR3 is TGCGCCAGCAGTGGTCGGACTAGCGGGAATGACGCCACAGATACGCAGTATTTT.

The J gene is TRBJ1-2, the V gene TRBV9, with 12 bases that match TRBD1. The CDR3 runs 13 residues. The V gene end was trimmed by 2 bases and the J gene end by 7 bases; junction bases not matched to a gene: 0. Per the germline V gene, CDR1 is SGDLS and CDR2 is YYNGEE. The CDR3, as DNA: TGTGCCAGCAGCGTGGGACAGGGGGCTGGCTACACCTTC. Amino acid sequence: CASSVGQGAGYTF.

The chain employs TRBV4-1 and TRBJ1-5; D not resolved. Trimming pared 0 bases from V and 11 bases from J, leaving 20 bases between. The germline gives CDR1 MGHRA, CDR2 YSYEKL. The CDR3 runs to 16 residues. DNA for the CDR3: TGCGCCAGCAGCCAAGATTCGGGATATCCTGATTCGACCCAGCATTTT. Translated, it gives CASSQDSGYPDSTQHF.

This chain joins TRBV30 and TRBJ2-1; 12 bases are a match to TRBD2. Germline trimming cut 4 bases from V and 9 bases from J; bases unmatched to any gene: 7. The CDR3 spans 14 residues. Germline lookup yields CDR1 GTSNPN and CDR2 SVGIG (reference sequence). The CDR3 DNA follows: TGTGCCTGGACTCGACTAGCGGGAGCCGTTGAGCAGTTCTTC. Its translation: CAWTRLAGAVEQFF.

This chain uses TRBV3-1 (or the pseudogene TRBV3-2) with TRBJ1-6, with D unclear. The CDR3 contains 14 residues. Per germline, CDR1 LGHDT and CDR2 YNNKEL (reference sequence). The ends were cut back, 1 base at V and 8 bases at J, with 9 bases in the middle. CDR3 coding DNA: TGTGCCAGCAGCCAAGCGGAGGGTCATTCACCCCTCCACTTT. Protein: CASSQAEGHSPLHF.

V and J are TRBV4-1 and TRBJ2-5; TRBD1 matches 7 bases. CDR3 size: 16 residues. V lost 2 bases, J lost 1 base, and 7 bases stayed unmatched. CDR1 and CDR2 (germline): MGHRA, YSYEKL. The CDR3 sequence is CASSQSAGTVQETQYF. Here the CDR3 DNA reads TGCGCCAGCAGCCAATCCGCTGGGACAGTCCAAGAGACCCAGTACTTC.

This sequence joins TRBV10-1 and TRBJ2-1; possible D gene TRBD2, 5 bases. V shed 0 bases and J shed 0 bases, with 15 bases lying between them. Germline CDR1 WNHNN, CDR2 SYGVQD (reference sequence). This CDR3 contains 18 residues. The CDR3, as DNA: TGCGCCAGCAGTGAGTCGGAGTTTAAGCGGAGCTCCTACAATGAGCAGTTCTTC. Its protein product is CASSESEFKRSSYNEQFF.

The sample holds a few counts of this clone. The chain carries TRBV5-6 and TRBJ1-3, with D perhaps TRBD1 (6 bases). Germline CDR1 and CDR2: SGHDT and YYEEEE. V lost 1 base and J 3 bases, leaving 8 bases between the germline ends. This CDR3 contains 14 residues. CDR3 nucleotides: TGTGCCAGCAGCTTGACAGGGAATGGAAACACCATATATTTT. Amino acid sequence: CASSLTGNGNTIYF.

The chain couples TRBV14 to TRBJ1-5; TRBD1 agrees at 8 bases. J lost 2 bases, V lost 4 bases, and 4 bases had no gene match. The germline CDR1 and CDR2 sequences are SGHDN and FVKESK. This CDR3 is built from 15 residues. The CDR3 protein is CASSRTGGGNQPQHF. In nucleotides, the CDR3 is TGTGCCAGCAGCCGCACAGGGGGTGGCAATCAGCCCCAGCATTTT.

This clone has just a few counts. V usage is TRBV15 and J usage is TRBJ2-3; TRBD1 matches 8 bases. CDR3 length equals 15 residues. Per germline, CDR1 LNHNV and CDR2 YYDKDF (reference sequence). V was pared by 1 base and J by 6 bases, with 6 bases of the junction left unmatched. CDR3 residues: CATSRGLTGVDTQYF. The CDR3 DNA reads TGTGCCACCAGCAGAGGACTGACAGGGGTGGATACGCAGTATTTT.

The rearrangement links TRBV27 to TRBJ1-1; D gene unclear. Germline V gene data show CDR1 as MNHEY and CDR2 as SMNVEV (reference sequence). Trimming removed 3 bases from V and 7 bases from J, with 12 bases in between. This CDR3 contains 13 residues. The CDR3: CASSFPGRDEAFF. In DNA form, the CDR3 reads TGTGCCAGCAGTTTCCCGGGGAGGGATGAAGCTTTCTTT.

In DNA, the CDR3 is TGCAGTGCTAGTGTGAGGATTCCTAGCACAGATACGCAGTATTTT. Translating gives CSASVRIPSTDTQYF. The chain carries TRBV20-1 and TRBJ2-3; no reliable D call. The V end was cut by 3 bases, the J end by 0 bases, with 13 bases between. In germline, CDR1 is DFQATT, CDR2 SNEGSKA (reference sequence). CDR3 size: 15 residues.

The V and J genes are TRBV24-1 and TRBJ1-4; possibly TRBD1 for D (6 bases). Trimming took off 3 bases at V and 8 bases at J, with 9 bases between the two ends. Germline CDR1 reads KGHDR; CDR2 reads SFDVKD. CDR3 length: 13 amino acids. The CDR3 spells CATSDGGVEKLFF. The DNA for the CDR3 is TGTGCCACCAGTGATGGGGGCGTCGAAAAACTGTTTTTT.